The text below deals with one TCR beta chain. The sample comes from a study of Ad26.COV2.S vaccination and SARS-CoV-2 variants. Clones were sequenced by immunoSEQ multiplex PCR, and TCRdb holds only the in-frame ones, with some missing. In the table there are about 180,000 clones, around 88% of which are singletons. CDR3 length: 17 residues. This TCR derives from a human donor who had recovered from COVID-19. Sequenced material: peripheral blood, taken after recovery from COVID-19. The rearrangement joins TRBV21-1 to TRBJ2-3; the table's D call, TRBD1, has no DNA check behind it. TRBV21-1 is recorded as a pseudogene. The CDR3 nucleotides read TGTGCCATCCTCCGGGACAGGGCCTCTCCTAGCACAGATACGCAGTATTTT. It codes for CAILRDRASPSTDTQYF.